These 22 T cell receptor beta chains were all obtained from the same sample, sequenced in a study of T cells in localized non-small cell lung cancer. Using immunoSEQ multiplex PCR, the repertoire was profiled, and TCRdb retains in-frame clones only, with some absent. Seen here are around 15,000 clones, 75% to 90% observed once, and the top ten hold over 4%. The sequences come from peripheral blood, collected before any cancer treatment. The receptors were sampled from a woman aged 35 to 69 with stage I lung adenocarcinoma.

This chain links TRBV19 with TRBJ2-1; D could derive from TRBD1 or TRBD2 (5 bases each). The CDR3 has 12 residues. Germline V gives CDR1 LNHDA, CDR2 SQIVND (reference sequence). V was cut by 5 bases and J by 12 bases, with 14 bases left in between. CDR3 coding DNA: TGTGCCAGTAGTGGGCCCTGGGGGATGCAGTTCTTC. Its protein product is CASSGPWGMQFF. Full variable domain (missing parts from reference TRBV19 and TRBJ2-1): DGGITQSPKYLFRKEGQNVTLSCEQNLNHDAMYWYRQDPGQGLRLIYYSQIVNDFQKGDIAEGYSVSREKKESFPLTVTSAQKNPTAFYLCASSGPWGMQFFGPGTRLTVL.

Details on this clone: An end of the junction does not agree with germline; a read error may underlie this. This chain links TRBV7-7 with TRBJ2-1, with 7 bases lining up with TRBD1. This CDR3 region has 14 residues. Looked up from germline, CDR1 is SSHAT and CDR2 is FNYEAQ (reference sequence). The CDR3 sequence is CASSPRTGLGEQFF. DNA for the CDR3: TGTGCTAGCAGCCCCCGGACAGGCCTCGGCGAGCAGTTCTTC.

This clone was observed a few times. The CDR3 nucleotides are TGTGCCAGCAGCGTAGGCCCCAACTACGAGCAGTACTTC. Translation gives CASSVGPNYEQYF. The V and J genes are TRBV9 and TRBJ2-7; D gene unclear. CDR1 is SGDLS, CDR2 YYNGEE, per germline. The CDR3 loop spans 13 amino acids. The V and J ends lost 0 bases and 3 bases respectively, with 7 bases between them.

V and J are TRBV5-1 and TRBJ1-1; D remains unclear. CDR1 and CDR2 from the germline V gene are SGHRS and YFSETQ. The ends were cut back, 1 base at V and 1 base at J, with 11 bases in the middle. The CDR3 contains 15 residues. This chain's CDR3 is CASSLFGESNTEAFF. DNA of the CDR3: TGCGCCAGCAGCTTGTTCGGAGAATCGAACACTGAAGCTTTCTTT. Using reference TRBV5-1 and TRBJ1-1 for the parts outside the CDR3, the full variable domain is KAGVTQTPRYLIKTRGQQVTLSCSPISGHRSVSWYQQTPGQGLQFLFEYFSETQRNKGNFPGRFSGRQFSNSRSEMNVSTLELGDSALYLCASSLFGESNTEAFFGQGTRLTVV.

The genes are TRBV14 and TRBJ2-5, with TRBD2 matching over 7 bases. With V trimmed by 3 bases and J by 7 bases, 8 bases remained unmatched. This CDR3 contains 14 residues. CDR1 and CDR2 from the germline V gene are SGHDN and FVKESK. CDR3 residues: CASSHRTRRVTQYF. In DNA form, the CDR3 reads TGTGCCAGCAGCCATAGGACTAGACGGGTGACCCAGTACTTC.

This clone was counted once. The V call is TRBV28, the J call TRBJ1-5; D not resolved. The ends were cut back, 8 bases at V and 2 bases at J, with 7 bases in the middle. The CDR3 is made up of 12 amino acids. Germline CDR1 reads MDHEN; CDR2 reads SYDVKM. The CDR3 sequence: CASRLGNQPQHF. The CDR3, as DNA: TGTGCCAGCCGGCTTGGCAATCAGCCCCAGCATTTT. The entire variable domain, with the rest obtained from reference TRBV28 and TRBJ1-5, is as follows: DVKVTQSSRYLVKRTGEKVFLECVQDMDHENMFWYRQDPGLGLRLIYFSYDVKMKEKGDIPEGYSVSREKKERFSLILESASTNQTSMYLCASRLGNQPQHFGDGTRLSIL.

V and J are TRBV4-3 and TRBJ2-7; D not resolved. CDR3 length equals 14 residues. The germline V gene has CDR1 LGHNA and CDR2 YSLEER. The germline V and J ends were trimmed by 0 bases and 4 bases, with 10 bases remaining between them. This CDR3 reads CASSQDKLGYEQYF. CDR3 coding DNA: TGCGCCAGCAGCCAAGATAAACTGGGTTACGAGCAGTACTTC.

The chain joins TRBV6-5 to TRBJ2-3, with 8 bases fitting TRBD2. V lost 2 bases to trimming and J lost 7 bases; unmatched junction nucleotides: 8. Looked up from germline, CDR1 is MNHEY and CDR2 is SVGAGI. This CDR3 has 15 residues. The CDR3 loop is CASSYTRGGRNTQYF. CDR3 DNA sequence: TGTGCCAGCAGTTACACCCGGGGGGGGAGGAATACGCAGTATTTT.

The J gene is TRBJ1-1, the V gene TRBV11-2; tentatively, D is TRBD1 (5 bases). The V end was cut by 1 base, the J end by 4 bases, with 13 bases between. Germline V gene sequence: CDR1 SGHAT, CDR2 FQNNGV. The CDR3 sequence is 15 residues long. CDR3: CASSLGVGGSTEAFF. CDR3 coding DNA: TGTGCCAGCAGCTTAGGTGTGGGGGGGAGCACTGAAGCTTTCTTT.

J is TRBJ2-3 and V is TRBV2, with 9 bases matching TRBD2. There are 16 residues in the CDR3. The V gene end was trimmed by 6 bases and the J gene end by 2 bases; junction bases not matched to a gene: 9. The germline V gene encodes CDR1 SNHLY and CDR2 FYNNEI. The CDR3 DNA reads TGTGCCAGCAGGGCCCCTAGCGGGGCCCCCACAGATACGCAGTATTTT. Protein: CASRAPSGAPTDTQYF.

The CDR3 DNA is TGTGCCAGCACGTCAGGGACTTACTACGAGCAGTACTTC. Amino acid sequence: CASTSGTYYEQYF. This chain uses TRBV28 with TRBJ2-7, with D possibly being TRBD2 (6 bases). The CDR3 length is 13 residues. Trimming removed 7 bases from V and 3 bases from J, with 13 bases in between. Per germline, CDR1 MDHEN and CDR2 SYDVKM.

The rearrangement uses TRBV30 and TRBJ1-2, with TRBD1 as a possible D gene (6 bases). Germline CDR1 reads GTSNPN; CDR2 reads SVGIG (reference sequence). The CDR3 is made up of 13 amino acids. Trimming took 0 bases from V and 9 from J, leaving 14 bases between them. The CDR3 here is CAWSVTQGISYTF. In DNA form, the CDR3 reads TGTGCCTGGAGTGTAACGCAGGGGATAAGCTACACCTTC.

The V and J genes are TRBV9 and TRBJ2-3, with unresolved D. CDR3 length: 13 amino acids. Trimming left V 0 bases short and J 1 base short, with 3 bases between. Germline CDR1 is SGDLS and CDR2 is YYNGEE. CDR3 bases: TGTGCCAGCAGCGTAGACGGCACAGATACGCAGTATTTT. It is translated as CASSVDGTDTQYF.

V is TRBV6-6 and J is TRBJ1-5; no reliable D call. The V and J ends lost 7 bases and 7 bases respectively, with 11 bases between them. The CDR3 is 12 residues long. In germline, CDR1 is MNHNY, CDR2 SVGAGI (reference sequence). CDR3 region: CASKDVEQPQHF. CDR3 nucleotide sequence: TGTGCCAGCAAGGATGTGGAGCAGCCCCAGCATTTT.

This rearrangement joins TRBV19 to TRBJ2-3; TRBD1 matches at 9 bases. There are 14 residues in the CDR3. V lost 7 bases, J lost 2 bases, and 4 bases stayed unmatched. Germline V gene sequence: CDR1 LNHDA, CDR2 SQIVND (reference sequence). CDR3 nucleotides: TGTGCCAGTACGGACAGGGGTCCCACAGATACGCAGTATTTT. Protein sequence: CASTDRGPTDTQYF.

The chain is built from TRBV4-1 and TRBJ2-2; weak D call: TRBD2 (5 bases). This CDR3 comprises 15 residues. Germline loops: CDR1 MGHRA, CDR2 YSYEKL. V was shortened by 1 base and J by 6 bases, with 12 bases between the two germline ends. The CDR3 bases are TGCGCCAGCAGCCAAGGATCCGGGGTCCCCGGGGAGCTGTTTTTT. It codes for CASSQGSGVPGELFF.

The chain employs TRBV5-8 and TRBJ2-3; D is possibly TRBD1 or TRBD2 (5 bases each). CDR1 and CDR2 (germline): SGHTS, YDEGEE. The ends were cut back, 4 bases at V and 2 bases at J, with 14 bases in the middle. The length of the CDR3 is 15 residues. In DNA form, the CDR3 reads TGTGCCAGCAGCAGCCGGGACGGAGACACAGATACGCAGTATTTT. Residues: CASSSRDGDTDTQYF.

The chain combines TRBV27 with TRBJ1-3; 7 bases fit TRBD1. V was pared by 5 bases and J by 2 bases, with 3 bases of the junction left unmatched. The CDR3 loop spans 14 amino acids. Germline CDR1 MNHEY, CDR2 SMNVEV (reference sequence). CDR3 sequence (DNA): TGTGCCAGCAGTCCAGGACAGGCTGGAAACACCATATATTTT. Translating gives CASSPGQAGNTIYF.

V and J are TRBV2 and TRBJ1-1, with 10 bases matching TRBD1. The germline V gene encodes CDR1 SNHLY and CDR2 FYNNEI. The CDR3 is made up of 16 amino acids. The trim removed 6 bases at V and 2 bases at J, leaving 9 bases unmatched. The DNA for the CDR3 is TGTGCCAGCAGACGGGGACAGGGGCTTTTAAACACTGAAGCTTTCTTT. Amino acids: CASRRGQGLLNTEAFF.

Here the CDR3 reads CASSLRTGNLPPLHF. CDR3 DNA: TGTGCCAGTAGTCTACGGACAGGGAATTTACCACCCCTCCACTTT. The chain carries TRBV19 and TRBJ1-6; 8 nucleotides agree with TRBD1. Germline V CDR1 and CDR2: LNHDA, SQIVND (reference sequence). The CDR3 consists of 15 residues. J lost 11 bases, V lost 5 bases, and 11 bases had no gene match.

The chain's CDR3 is CASSVGGSYEQYF. In DNA form, the CDR3 reads TGTGCCAGCAGTGTTGGGGGCTCCTACGAGCAGTACTTC. This chain connects TRBV2 to TRBJ2-7, with D possibly called TRBD1 or TRBD2 (5 bases each). The CDR3 sequence is 13 residues long. Germline V gene lookup returns CDR1 SNHLY and CDR2 FYNNEI. Trimming pared 4 bases from V and 0 bases from J, leaving 7 bases between.

The chain employs TRBV7-9 and TRBJ1-6; D is undetermined. Deletions cut 5 bases from V and 0 bases from J, with 11 bases between. This CDR3 spans 16 amino acids. Germline loops: CDR1 SEHNR, CDR2 FQNEAQ (reference sequence). The CDR3 nucleotides are TGTGCCAGCAGCCCCGGCGAAAGCTCCTATAATTCACCCCTCCACTTT. Amino acid sequence: CASSPGESSYNSPLHF.